This T cell receptor beta chain was captured by sequencing in a study of sequential checkpoint blockade in melanoma (dated by TCRdb to between 2018 and 2021). About the investigation overall: Patients were randomized 1:1 to first-line nivolumab followed by ipilimumab (arm A) or ipilimumab followed by nivolumab (arm B). Maintenance nivolumab came after each of the two trial sequences. TCRbeta immunosequencing was performed on DNA from 91 pretreatment melanoma tumor samples. For 20 to 25 patients, matched tumor biopsies were obtained before treatment and at week 13, following single-agent nivolumab (arm A) or ipilimumab (arm B). About 82% of the matched tumor biopsy pairs taken before and after treatment were from the same lesion.

Between the V and J ends, shortened by 3 bases and 8 bases respectively, the junction contains 25 bases. The CDR3 measures 17 amino acids from cysteine to phenylalanine. Only the CDR3 part of the read is kept: 51 bases, read in frame from the first base. Based on the germline V gene, the CDR1 and CDR2 sequences are SGHNT and YENEEA. Results the study describes overall, beyond this receptor: Patients with increases in tumor T-cell fraction and clonality by week 13 were approximately 30 times more likely to achieve clinical benefit. Among patients in arm A, the nivolumab-first arm, pretreatment tumor TIL clonality was associated with response (P = .04). Tumor T-cell fraction and clonality correlated with PD-L1 staining and CD8+ T-cell counts but not with mutational load. Small sample sizes and reduced statistical power limited the analyses of tumor T-cell fraction within each arm. Larger, independent patient cohorts are needed to validate the response-prediction model that combines TCR metrics and mutation burden.

This clone was seen repeatedly, ten times or more. The target of this receptor is not known. No per-base quality is available; no much larger clone lies one base away. The treatment or condition label, read with the paper, signifies: randomized to nivolumab then ipilimumab (arm A) or the reverse (arm B). None of the trial patients had been given prior DNA-damaging chemotherapy. CheckMate 064, a randomized, open-label phase II trial of sequential checkpoint blockade, was the source of the samples, all of which came from patients with melanoma. Genomic DNA from formalin-fixed paraffin-embedded (FFPE) tissue samples was used for tumor TCR sequencing. The immunoSEQ Assay was used to immunosequence TCRbeta CDR3 regions from genomic DNA. Before high-throughput sequencing, genomic DNA was amplified using bias-controlled multiplex PCR. As for how the authors treated the data: To quantify the absolute abundance of each unique TCRbeta CDR3 region, the sequences were collapsed and filtered. Clonality, defined as 1 minus Pielou's evenness, was calculated using only productive rearrangements. Tumor T-cell fraction was calculated by normalizing TCRbeta template counts to the amount of usable DNA, which was estimated from several housekeeping genes. Clones with significantly greater frequencies in on-treatment versus baseline samples were identified using a previously published method. What TCRdb holds here is the immuneACCESS table cut down to in-frame rearrangements. Part of the clones is not present; checked against another copy, under half of the missing clones reflect an unresolved V gene, and the others are unexplained. V, J and clone size are those of that table, while D and trimming were read from the DNA. The sample profile shows about 9,000 clones; 27% of them were found once. Of the sample, about 20% is held by the ten largest clones.

The material sequenced was tumor tissue (inferred from file names), taken from a patient given nivolumab and ipilimumab in sequence. The source is a human donor with melanoma. Recombination joined TRBV11-3 with TRBJ1-2, with an unclear D gene assignment. The DNA sequence is as follows: TGTGCCAGCAGCTTGTTCTCCGGGGATATAAGTTATCTCGGCTACACCTTC. Translated, this is CASSLFSGDISYLGYTF.